This T cell receptor (beta chain) was recorded in a study of CD8+ T cells in alopecia areata. Overall study findings and caveats: Especially in alopecia totalis/universalis, lesional scalp showed greater clonality than normal scalp did.

Treatment here: oral pan-JAK inhibitor, 5-10 mg twice daily. Once RNA had been extracted, it was reverse transcribed into cDNA to act as the sequencing template. Profiling relied on immunoSEQ multiplex PCR, and the TCRdb table lists in-frame clones only, not all of them. Among approximately 42,000 clones listed, just over 65% were seen once. As to this clone: Its specificity is not known.

The specimen comprised CD8+ T cells sorted from blood, sampled at week 4, from a patient treated with tofacitinib. This receptor was identified in a human donor with alopecia areata.

The CDR3 nucleotides are TGCAGCGTTGAAGGAGGGATACCCACAGATACGCAGTATTTT. Translation: CSVEGGIPTDTQYF. The rearrangement links TRBV29-1 to TRBJ2-3; weak D call: TRBD2 (5 bases). The CDR3 spans 14 residues. Germline V CDR1 and CDR2: SQVTM, ANQGSEA. Trimming shortened V by 1 base and J by 2 bases, and 10 bases separated the two germline ends.